The 28 T cell receptor beta chains reported below all come from one sample, sequenced in a study of human T cells and chemical hapten exposure. Time point defined: patch test 1, 2 weeks after DPC sensitization. The treatment here: therapeutic diphenylcyclopropenone sensitization with weekly scalp DPC. A single record per CDR3 protein comes from TCRdb applying MiXCR to the RACE reads. The repertoire holds nearly 80,000 distinct CDR3 sequences, with 10% to 13% as singletons. The source was whole blood, collected in connection with sensitization to the hapten diphenylcyclopropenone (DPC). The receptors originated from a woman aged 45-60 years with alopecia areata. Some clones in this sample may be carry-over from other donors' samples.

This clonotype appeared a few times. The J gene is TRBJ1-4, the V gene TRBV9; D gene unclear. This CDR3 is built from 15 residues. V lost 0 bases to trimming and J lost 5 bases, with 11 bases between them. Germline-derived CDR1 and CDR2 are SGDLS and YYNGEE. The CDR3 bases are TGTGCCAGCAGCGTAGGTTACAGCTTGAATGAAAAACTGTTTTTT. It specifies CASSVGYSLNEKLFF.

This clonotype has a handful of counts. The V and J genes are TRBV5-1 and TRBJ1-6; 7 nucleotides agree with TRBD1. Germline V CDR1 and CDR2: SGHRS, YFSETQ. CDR3 size: 14 residues. J was trimmed by 14 bases and V by 3 bases; bases with no gene match: 11. The CDR3 is CASSSGTVLGALHF. In DNA, the CDR3 is TGCGCCAGCAGCTCAGGGACAGTCCTCGGGGCCCTCCACTTT.

This clonotype appeared a few times. The rearrangement joins TRBV7-9 to TRBJ2-3; 14 positions match TRBD2. The germline CDR1 and CDR2 sequences are SEHNR and FQNEAQ (reference sequence). The V and J ends lost 4 bases and 2 bases, in that order; junction bases with no gene match: 5. CDR3 length: 17 amino acids. CDR3 region: CASSSRLAGGATDTQYF. CDR3 DNA: TGTGCCAGCAGCTCTCGACTAGCGGGGGGGGCCACAGATACGCAGTATTTT.

The J gene is TRBJ1-4, the V gene TRBV6-2 or TRBV6-3; D is unresolved. Germline loops: CDR1 MNHEY, CDR2 SVGEGT. Between the trimmed V and J ends, which lost 0 bases and 8 bases, there was a span of 19 bases. The CDR3 has 17 residues. The CDR3: CASSYSNRRGGREKLFF. For the CDR3, the DNA is TGTGCCAGCAGTTACTCGAATCGCCGGGGAGGTAGAGAAAAACTGTTTTTT.

The chain couples TRBV6-1 to TRBJ1-5; a possible D gene is TRBD1 (6 bases). The CDR3 is made up of 16 amino acids. Germline V gene data show CDR1 as MNHNS and CDR2 as SASEGT. Trimming cost V 4 bases and J 2 bases, with 15 bases left between them. DNA of the CDR3: TGTGCCAGCAGTGGGCGTACAGGGTTGGGCAATCAGCCCCAGCATTTT. As protein: CASSGRTGLGNQPQHF.

This clonotype came up a few times. The J gene is TRBJ2-2, the V gene TRBV4-2, with D hard to call. Trimming left V 1 base short and J 2 bases short, with 11 bases between. The CDR3 loop spans 16 amino acids. Germline V gene lookup returns CDR1 LGHNA and CDR2 YNFKEQ. In DNA form, the CDR3 reads TGTGCCAGCAGCCAAGTTGCGGCGATAAACACCGGGGAGCTGTTTTTT. It yields the protein CASSQVAAINTGELFF.

The chain joins TRBV29-1 to TRBJ2-3, with D possibly being TRBD1 or TRBD2 (6 bases each). V was pared by 3 bases and J by 4 bases, with 14 bases between. Germline V gene data show CDR1 as SQVTM and CDR2 as ANQGSEA. This CDR3 comprises 14 residues. The CDR3 reads CSVDGGGLADTQYF. The CDR3 region has the DNA TGCAGCGTTGATGGAGGGGGGCTCGCAGATACGCAGTATTTT.

This clonotype was seen more than once but under ten times. J is TRBJ2-1 and V is TRBV10-2; D is ambiguous. The CDR3 is made up of 16 amino acids. Trimming left V 3 bases short and J 0 bases short, with 12 bases between. CDR1 is WSHSY and CDR2 is SAAADI in the germline V gene. CDR3 in amino acids: CASSEGSFPSYNEQFF. CDR3 coding DNA: TGCGCCAGCAGTGAAGGTAGTTTCCCCTCCTACAATGAGCAGTTCTTC.

The chain combines TRBV29-1 with TRBJ2-7, with 12 bases fitting TRBD2. CDR3 size: 18 residues. The germline CDR1 and CDR2 sequences are SQVTM and ANQGSEA. The CDR3 DNA follows: TGCAACGACAGGGAATGGACTAGCGGGGAAACCGGCCTCTACGAGCAGTACTTC. Amino acids: CNDREWTSGETGLYEQYF.

This clonotype showed up just a few times. J is TRBJ2-1 and V is TRBV9; the match to TRBD1 covers 9 bases. V trimming: 3 bases; J trimming: 4 bases; junction bases outside the gene matches: 8. Per germline, CDR1 SGDLS and CDR2 YYNGEE. This CDR3 comprises 16 residues. CDR3 amino acids: CASSAGQGQGYNEQFF. The DNA for the CDR3 is TGTGCCAGCAGCGCAGGACAGGGGCAGGGTTACAATGAGCAGTTCTTC.

This clonotype was picked up a small number of times. V usage is TRBV6-5 and J usage is TRBJ1-5; D remains unclear. The germline V gene has CDR1 MNHEY and CDR2 SVGAGI. CDR3 length: 15 amino acids. Trimming stripped 5 bases from V and 0 bases from J, with 11 bases between. CDR3 protein: CASSRTVYSNQPQHF. For the CDR3, the DNA is TGTGCCAGCAGTCGGACGGTATATAGCAATCAGCCCCAGCATTTT.

The rearrangement joins TRBV18 to TRBJ2-3; D may be TRBD1 (6 bases). This CDR3 has 14 residues. The germline gives CDR1 KGHSH, CDR2 LQKENI. V was clipped by 6 bases and J by 4 bases, with 14 bases between them. The CDR3 region has the DNA TGTGCCAGCTCGGCCAACAGGGTTCCAGATACGCAGTATTTT. This translates into CASSANRVPDTQYF.

The sample holds a few counts of this clonotype. The CDR3: CASSLGRGETQYF. Written as DNA, the CDR3 is TGTGCCAGCAGCTTAGGACGGGGTGAGACCCAGTACTTC. The gene calls are TRBV7-3 and TRBJ2-5, with D perhaps TRBD2 (5 bases). V shed 2 bases and J shed 5 bases, with 9 bases lying between them. Germline V gives CDR1 SGHTA, CDR2 FQGTGA. The CDR3 is 13 amino acids.

This clonotype was picked up many times. CDR3 residues: CASSGQLGTGELFF. CDR3 nucleotide sequence: TGTGCCAGCAGTGGACAGCTGGGCACCGGGGAGCTGTTTTTT. The rearrangement uses TRBV6-2 or TRBV6-3 and TRBJ2-2, with a tentative D call TRBD1 (6 bases). Germline V CDR1 and CDR2: MNHEY, SVGEGT. The V gene lost 5 bases and the J gene lost 4 bases, with 11 bases spanning the gap. This CDR3 contains 14 residues.

The chain joins TRBV11-3 to TRBJ2-3, with 12 bases that match TRBD2. Germline V gene data show CDR1 as SGHNT and CDR2 as YENEEA. Trimming took 7 bases from V and 1 from J; bases not matched to a gene: 3. The CDR3 consists of 15 residues. The CDR3 spells CASILAGGGTDTQYF. The CDR3 DNA reads as TGTGCCAGCATCCTAGCGGGAGGGGGCACAGATACGCAGTATTTT.

This clonotype was detected only a few times. The gene calls are TRBV6-2 or TRBV6-3 and TRBJ2-4; maybe TRBD2 (6 bases). The CDR3 has 15 residues. The germline V gene has CDR1 MNHEY and CDR2 SVGEGT. The V end was cut by 4 bases, the J end by 4 bases, with 14 bases between. The CDR3 nucleotides read TGTGCCAGCAGTTCAATGCGGGACCAGAAAAACATTCAGTACTTC. Protein: CASSSMRDQKNIQYF.

This clonotype was counted at least ten times. The V gene is TRBV18, the J gene TRBJ2-7; 7 nucleotides line up with TRBD2. The CDR3 runs to 15 residues. Per the germline V gene, CDR1 is KGHSH and CDR2 is LQKENI. With V trimmed by 6 bases and J by 3 bases, 11 bases remained unmatched. The CDR3 loop reads CASSQSGRGIYEQYF. CDR3 DNA sequence: TGTGCCAGCTCGCAGTCGGGGAGGGGCATCTACGAGCAGTACTTC.

This clonotype was observed at least ten times. This chain links TRBV25-1 with TRBJ2-2, with D hard to call. CDR3 size: 11 residues. Germline V lookup: CDR1 MGHDK, CDR2 SYGVNS. Trimming took off 6 bases at V and 7 bases at J, with 6 bases between the two ends. CDR3 loop: CASRDSGELFF. Written as DNA, the CDR3 is TGTGCCAGCAGGGATAGCGGGGAGCTGTTTTTT.

J is TRBJ2-3 and V is TRBV5-4; 12 bases match TRBD2. The germline V gene has CDR1 SGHNT and CDR2 YYREEE (reference sequence). Trimming at V came to 3 bases and at J to 7 bases, leaving 6 bases not matched to a gene. The CDR3 contains 15 residues. CDR3 DNA sequence: TGTGCCAGCAGCTCGACTAGCGGGAGAATATATACGCAGTATTTT. The encoded protein is CASSSTSGRIYTQYF.

The chain recombines TRBV15 with TRBJ2-1; 10 bases map to TRBD2. CDR3 length equals 17 residues. The germline CDR1 and CDR2 sequences are LNHNV and YYDKDF (reference sequence). V shed 0 bases and J 9 bases; nucleotides not matched to a gene: 11. The CDR3 nucleotides read TGTGCCACCAGCAGAGAACACCTAGCGGGAGAGACTACTGAGCAGTTCTTC. As protein: CATSREHLAGETTEQFF.

The genes are TRBV18 and TRBJ2-3; D is undetermined. The CDR3 runs 14 residues. V was shortened by 0 bases and J by 2 bases, with 6 bases between the two germline ends. Per germline, CDR1 KGHSH and CDR2 LQKENI. CDR3 loop: CASSPPSSTDTQYF. The CDR3 DNA is TGTGCCAGCTCACCACCCTCCTCCACAGATACGCAGTATTTT. Based on the CDR3 plus reference TRBV18 and TRBJ2-3, the full variable domain is NAGVMQNPRHLVRRRGQEARLRCSPMKGHSHVYWYRQLPEEGLKFMVYLQKENIIDESGMPKERFSAEFPKEGPSILRIQQVVRGDSAAYFCASSPPSSTDTQYFGPGTRLTVL.

The chain joins TRBV5-7 to TRBJ1-2; 8 bases are shared with TRBD1. TRBV5-7 is an ORF for which the function is uncertain. V lost 4 bases and J lost 4; bases outside the gene matches: 6. CDR3 length equals 14 residues. The CDR3 region has the DNA TGTGCCAGCAGCCACCGACAGGGGCTCTATGGCTACACCTTC. It specifies CASSHRQGLYGYTF.

In its sample, this clonotype was seen many times. This chain joins TRBV29-1 and TRBJ2-2; TRBD2 agrees at 12 bases. There are 13 residues in the CDR3. Germline values: CDR1 SQVTM, CDR2 ANQGSEA. The CDR3 loop reads CGGLAGFHGELFF. The CDR3, as DNA: TGCGGCGGACTAGCGGGATTTCACGGGGAGCTGTTTTTT.

This clonotype was seen ten or more times. The chain recombines TRBV11-2 with TRBJ1-2; D is undetermined. The CDR3 runs 14 residues. With 1 base removed from V and 4 bases from J, the gap between germline ends came to 10 bases. Looked up from germline, CDR1 is SGHAT and CDR2 is FQNNGV. The CDR3 here is CASSLGAVGYGYTF. The CDR3 nucleotides read TGTGCCAGCAGCTTAGGGGCGGTCGGCTATGGCTACACCTTC.

The V call is TRBV11-2, the J call TRBJ2-7, with D possibly being TRBD2 (5 bases). V shed 5 bases and J shed 7 bases, with 15 bases lying between them. This CDR3 is built from 13 residues. The germline V gene has CDR1 SGHAT and CDR2 FQNNGV. DNA of the CDR3: TGTGCCAGCAGCCCGCAGCGGATGGGGGAGCAGTACTTC. The encoded protein is CASSPQRMGEQYF.

The J gene is TRBJ1-2, the V gene TRBV30; the D gene is possibly TRBD1 (6 bases). This CDR3 comprises 12 residues. The V gene lost 2 bases and the J gene lost 9 bases, with 13 bases spanning the gap. Germline loops: CDR1 GTSNPN, CDR2 SVGIG (reference sequence). CDR3 region: CAWSLQGGSYTF. The DNA of the CDR3 is TGTGCCTGGAGTCTACAGGGAGGGAGCTACACCTTC.

The chain joins TRBV7-9 to TRBJ1-1; D is unclear. CDR3 length equals 15 residues. CDR1 and CDR2 (germline): SEHNR, FQNEAQ (reference sequence). With 3 bases removed from V and 5 bases from J, the gap between germline ends came to 16 bases. The CDR3 DNA reads TGTGCCAGCAGCTTTCCCCGGGGAGGGAGGACTGAAGCTTTCTTT. Translation gives CASSFPRGGRTEAFF.

This chain links TRBV18 with TRBJ2-1, with D possibly TRBD2 on 5 matching bases. The CDR3 runs 16 residues. Germline CDR1 is KGHSH and CDR2 is LQKENI. V lost 1 base and J 0 bases, leaving 10 bases between the germline ends. This chain's CDR3 is CASSPLASHSYNEQFF. The DNA for the CDR3 is TGTGCCAGCTCACCACTAGCGTCTCACTCCTACAATGAGCAGTTCTTC.